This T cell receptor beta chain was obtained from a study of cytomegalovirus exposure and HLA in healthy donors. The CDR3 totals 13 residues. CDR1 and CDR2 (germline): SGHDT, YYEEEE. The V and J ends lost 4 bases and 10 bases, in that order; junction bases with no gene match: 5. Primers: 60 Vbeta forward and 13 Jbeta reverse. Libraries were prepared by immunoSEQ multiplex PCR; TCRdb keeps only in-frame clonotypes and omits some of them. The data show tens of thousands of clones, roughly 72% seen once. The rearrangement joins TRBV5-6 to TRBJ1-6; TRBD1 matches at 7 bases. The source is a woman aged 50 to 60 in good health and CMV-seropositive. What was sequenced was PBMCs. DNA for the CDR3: TGTGCCAGCAGCGGACAGGTGAGGTCACCCCTCCACTTT. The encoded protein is CASSGQVRSPLHF.